Below, 17 T cell receptor beta chains from the same sample are listed, as sequenced in a study of cytomegalovirus exposure and HLA in healthy donors. PCR amplification relied on 60 Vbeta primers (plus 13 Jbeta primers). Using immunoSEQ multiplex PCR, the repertoire was profiled, and TCRdb retains in-frame clones only, with some absent. The sample shows approximately 150,000 clones, around 65% of them seen only once. The sequencing sample was made of PBMCs. All receptors come from a woman between 40 and 55 years old in good health and CMV-seropositive.

The chain combines TRBV18 with TRBJ1-2; 11 bases align to TRBD1. Trimming cost V 3 bases and J 9 bases; bases outside gene matches: 9. Per germline, CDR1 KGHSH and CDR2 LQKENI. The CDR3 contains 15 residues. CDR3 residues: CASSPEGQGEFRYTF. The CDR3 DNA follows: TGTGCCAGCTCACCCGAGGGACAGGGGGAATTTCGCTACACCTTC.

This sequence joins TRBV9 and TRBJ1-6; 10 nucleotides agree with TRBD1. V shed 4 bases, J shed 12 bases, and the junction held 10 bases outside the gene matches. Germline V gene sequence: CDR1 SGDLS, CDR2 YYNGEE. The CDR3 totals 15 residues. DNA of the CDR3: TGTGCCAGCAGCCCGCGGTGGGACAGGGGTAGACCCCTCCACTTT. This gives the protein CASSPRWDRGRPLHF.

This clone was detected a few times. The chain combines TRBV7-9 with TRBJ1-1, with TRBD1 matching over 8 bases. The CDR3 contains 17 residues. V shed 5 bases and J 1 base; nucleotides not matched to a gene: 12. Germline values: CDR1 SEHNR, CDR2 FQNEAQ (reference sequence). The CDR3 loop reads CASSPRTGLGENTEAFF. CDR3 nucleotides: TGTGCCAGCAGCCCGAGGACAGGGCTAGGGGAGAACACTGAAGCTTTCTTT.

The chain is built from TRBV20-1 and TRBJ2-7; D is uncertain. V lost 4 bases and J lost 3, with 7 bases in between. The CDR3 extends over 11 amino acids. Germline V lookup: CDR1 DFQATT, CDR2 SNEGSKA (reference sequence). The CDR3 bases are TGCAGTGCTAAACAGTACTACGAGCAGTACTTC. This translates into CSAKQYYEQYF.

The chain links TRBV7-2 to TRBJ2-5, with 8 bases aligning to TRBD2. In germline, CDR1 is SGHTA, CDR2 FQGNSA. V was pared by 5 bases and J by 3 bases, with 8 bases of the junction left unmatched. The CDR3 contains 15 residues. The CDR3 region is CASSLLGSGKETQYF. The CDR3 nucleotides are TGTGCCAGCAGCCTCCTGGGTAGCGGGAAAGAGACCCAGTACTTC. Using reference TRBV7-2 and TRBJ2-5 for the parts outside the CDR3, the full variable domain is GAGVSQSPSNKVTEKGKDVELRCDPISGHTALYWYRQSLGQGLEFLIYFQGNSAPDKSGLPSDRFSAERTGGSVSTLTIQRTQQEDSAVYLCASSLLGSGKETQYFGPGTRLLVL.

In this sample, this clone turned up once. The rearrangement joins TRBV11-2 to TRBJ2-3; a weak D match, TRBD2 (5 bases). The CDR3 sequence is 16 residues long. Trimming shortened V by 1 base and J by 0 bases, and 11 bases separated the two germline ends. From germline, CDR1 is SGHAT and CDR2 FQNNGV. CDR3 loop: CASSLGASRSTDTQYF. The CDR3 DNA is TGTGCCAGCAGCTTAGGGGCTAGCAGAAGCACAGATACGCAGTATTTT.

The table lists this clone with a few counts. The V and J genes are TRBV5-1 and TRBJ2-3; possibly TRBD2 for D (6 bases). V gave up 0 bases and J gave up 2 bases, with 13 bases separating them. The CDR3 has 16 residues. Germline CDR1 is SGHRS and CDR2 is YFSETQ. The CDR3 region is CASSLVDGGTTDTQYF. DNA of the CDR3: TGCGCCAGCAGCTTGGTCGACGGGGGAACCACAGATACGCAGTATTTT.

This chain uses TRBV15 with TRBJ1-4; tentative D call: TRBD1 (5 bases). The germline gives CDR1 LNHNV, CDR2 YYDKDF (reference sequence). The CDR3 runs to 14 residues. The V and J ends lost 1 base and 5 bases respectively, with 8 bases between them. The CDR3 loop is CATSRGQLNEKLFF. CDR3 nucleotide sequence: TGTGCCACCAGCAGAGGACAGCTAAATGAAAAACTGTTTTTT.

The rearrangement uses TRBV29-1 and TRBJ2-1; a weak D match, TRBD2 (7 bases). Germline V gene data show CDR1 as SQVTM and CDR2 as ANQGSEA. This CDR3 contains 18 residues. V lost 3 bases and J 0 bases, leaving 21 bases between the germline ends. In DNA, the CDR3 is TGCAGCGTTGATGGGGGGCGGGACTACTTGAGCTCCTACAATGAGCAGTTCTTC. It yields the protein CSVDGGRDYLSSYNEQFF.

The chain is built from TRBV27 and TRBJ2-5, with D unresolved. The J call may be mistaken, given a closer DNA end match to TRBJ2-7. Germline loops: CDR1 MNHEY, CDR2 SMNVEV (reference sequence). The CDR3 contains 15 residues. The chain's CDR3 is CASSLSSGFHYEQYF. The CDR3 nucleotides read TGTGCCAGCAGTTTATCATCTGGTTTTCACTACGAGCAGTACTTC.

The chain is built from TRBV27 and TRBJ2-5, with D perhaps matching TRBD1 (6 bases). The length of the CDR3 is 15 residues. Germline V gives CDR1 MNHEY, CDR2 SMNVEV (reference sequence). Trimming took off 0 bases at V and 5 bases at J, with 13 bases between the two ends. The CDR3, as DNA: TGTGCCAGCAGTTTATCCCGCCAGGGGTGGGAGACCCAGTACTTC. Translation gives CASSLSRQGWETQYF.

As for this clone: In the same sample, other DNA sequences code for this CDR3. J is TRBJ1-3 and V is TRBV7-2, with D possibly being TRBD1 (6 bases). Trimming took 1 base from V and 0 from J, leaving 7 bases between them. Germline V gene sequence: CDR1 SGHTA, CDR2 FQGNSA. The CDR3 totals 15 residues. CDR3 region: CASSLGQDSGNTIYF. The CDR3 DNA reads TGTGCCAGCAGCTTAGGACAGGACTCTGGAAACACCATATATTTT.

The chain has TRBV6-5 and TRBJ2-1; TRBD2 is a possible D gene (6 bases). This CDR3 region has 16 residues. V lost 4 bases and J lost 9, with 22 bases in between. The germline V gene has CDR1 MNHEY and CDR2 SVGAGI. Here the CDR3 DNA reads TGTGCCAGCAGTTCCCTTGGCGGGGCGGGAAGGGGTGAGCAGTTCTTC. It translates to CASSSLGGAGRGEQFF.

This clone was seen only a few times. V usage is TRBV6-5 and J usage is TRBJ1-1; D is unclear. Trimming took 6 bases from V and 8 from J, leaving 19 bases between them. The length of the CDR3 is 14 residues. Germline CDR1 is MNHEY and CDR2 is SVGAGI. CDR3 in amino acids: CASRPLTGLGEAFF. The CDR3 DNA reads TGTGCCAGCAGGCCCCTGACGGGGTTGGGAGAAGCTTTCTTT.

This clone was picked up one time. The J gene is TRBJ2-1, the V gene TRBV6-1; 10 bases are shared with TRBD1. In germline, CDR1 is MNHNS, CDR2 SASEGT. The trim removed 2 bases at V and 16 bases at J, leaving 11 bases unmatched. CDR3 size: 14 residues. CDR3 nucleotides: TGTGCCAGCAGTGAAATGGGACAGGGGACGAGGAGTTTCTTC. Protein product: CASSEMGQGTRSFF.

This chain connects TRBV11-2 to TRBJ1-1, with 9 bases identical to TRBD1. V lost 5 bases, J lost 1 base, and 14 bases stayed unmatched. Germline assignment: CDR1 SGHAT and CDR2 FQNNGV. The CDR3 spans 18 residues. Written as DNA, the CDR3 is TGTGCCAGCAGCCCTACCTCCGGGACAGGGCTCACGAACACTGAAGCTTTCTTT. Its protein is CASSPTSGTGLTNTEAFF.

This rearrangement joins TRBV27 to TRBJ1-2; 7 bases are a match to TRBD1. V gave up 3 bases and J gave up 7 bases; unmatched junction bases: 2. The CDR3 length is 12 residues. CDR1 and CDR2 from the germline V gene are MNHEY and SMNVEV (reference sequence). The CDR3: CASSFRQGGYTF. CDR3 coding DNA: TGTGCCAGCAGTTTTAGACAGGGTGGCTACACCTTC.